Following are 2 T cell receptor beta chains from one sample sequenced in a study of T cells in Graves' hyperthyroidism and ophthalmopathy. Using RNA transcripts as the source, TCR beta CDR3 regions were amplified. An initial round of RT-PCR targeting the TCR CDR3 relied on the HTBI primer set. MiXCR was run by TCRdb on the multiplex PCR reads, yielding one entry per CDR3 protein. The sample contains hundreds of thousands of distinct CDR3 sequences, around 39% of which appear only once. Sequencing was carried out using blood. These receptors were taken from a man younger than 35 with Graves' hyperthyroidism.

This clonotype was counted between two and nine times. The J gene is TRBJ2-7, the V gene TRBV20-1, with 9 bases that match TRBD1. CDR3 length: 14 residues. Germline lookup yields CDR1 DFQATT and CDR2 SNEGSKA (reference sequence). J gave up 4 bases and V 3 bases, and 7 bases lay outside the gene matches. The CDR3 region is CSARFGTGRYEQYF. The CDR3 nucleotides read TGCAGTGCTAGGTTTGGGACAGGGAGATACGAGCAGTACTTC.

This clonotype was observed many times. V usage is TRBV12-3 or TRBV12-4 and J usage is TRBJ1-2, with 8 bases identical to TRBD1. There are 14 residues in the CDR3. After removal of 5 bases from V and 7 bases from J, the junction contained 9 bases not matched to a gene. The CDR3 region is CASSTFTGGSGYTF. In DNA form, the CDR3 reads TGTGCCAGCAGTACATTCACAGGGGGAAGTGGCTACACCTTC.